The present T cell receptor beta chain was sequenced within a study of OX40 agonist ivuxolimab in advanced cancers. The CDR3 covers 16 residues. In germline, CDR1 is MGHRA, CDR2 YSYEKL. The V end was cut by 4 bases, the J end by 5 bases, with 18 bases between. Clones were sequenced by immunoSEQ multiplex PCR, and TCRdb holds only the in-frame ones, with some missing. This sample yields over 55,000 clones, of which about 86% are seen a single time; 3.5% to 5% belongs to the top ten. The origin of this receptor is an adult with an advanced solid tumor such as melanoma, head and neck, liver or kidney cancer. Sequenced here: CD4+ or CD8+ T cells sorted from blood, sampled in a trial of the OX40 agonist ivuxolimab. The chain has TRBV4-1 and TRBJ2-1; weak D call: TRBD1 (6 bases). Here the CDR3 reads CASSPRLGAKNNEQFF. CDR3 nucleotides: TGCGCCAGCAGCCCGAGGCTGGGGGCAAAAAACAATGAGCAGTTCTTC.